These 6 T cell receptor beta chains originate from one sample sequenced in a study of PD-1 blockade in classical Hodgkin lymphoma. Assay: immunoSEQ multiplex PCR; the TCRdb copy retains only in-frame clones and omits some. This sample has around 40,000 clones, with over 65% found just once. Relapse was seen in all patients after autologous stem cell transplantation, and brentuximab vedotin exposure was variable. The starting material was peripheral blood mononuclear cells (PBMCs), obtained at baseline. These TCRs come from a human donor with classical Hodgkin lymphoma.

On this clone: Compared with germline, one end of the junction differs, possibly owing to a read error. The rearrangement uses TRBV9 and TRBJ2-2; 11 bases agree with TRBD2. The CDR3 contains 14 residues. Looked up from germline, CDR1 is SGDLS and CDR2 is YYNGEE. The CDR3 is CASSGNLAGGGLFF. The CDR3 nucleotides are TGTGCCAGCAGCGGCAACTTAGCGGGAGGGGGGCTGTTTTTT.

CDR3 bases: TGTGCCAGTAGAAAGGGGGGACTAGAGACGCAGTATTTT. It is translated as CASRKGGLETQYF. J is TRBJ2-3 and V is TRBV19; the match to TRBD2 covers 8 bases. Germline assignment: CDR1 LNHDA and CDR2 SQIVND (reference sequence). The ends lost 6 bases at V and 9 bases at J; junction bases unmatched: 8. The CDR3 has 13 amino acids.

The chain is built from TRBV7-6 and TRBJ2-1, with a weak D call TRBD2 (5 bases). The CDR3 is 14 residues long. Trimming took off 1 base at V and 4 bases at J, with 8 bases between the two ends. Germline V gene data show CDR1 as SGHVS and CDR2 as FNYEAQ. CDR3 sequence (DNA): TGTGCCAGCAGCTTAGGGAGGAGTTACAATGAGCAGTTCTTC. Translating gives CASSLGRSYNEQFF.

The count of this clone is one. V and J are TRBV4-1 and TRBJ2-5; D is ambiguous. Trimming cost V 1 base and J 4 bases, with 16 bases left between them. Per the germline V gene, CDR1 is MGHRA and CDR2 is YSYEKL. CDR3 length: 16 amino acids. CDR3 loop: CASSQAGPLWGETQYF. CDR3 sequence (DNA): TGCGCCAGCAGCCAAGCCGGCCCTCTTTGGGGAGAGACCCAGTACTTC.

Turning to this clone: Other DNA sequences within the sample encode an identical CDR3. The chain links TRBV29-1 to TRBJ1-4; no clear D gene. CDR1 and CDR2 (germline): SQVTM, ANQGSEA. The CDR3 totals 11 residues. Deletions cut 3 bases from V and 7 bases from J, with 6 bases between. CDR3 nucleotide sequence: TGCAGCGTTGACAGTGGTGAAAAACTGTTTTTT. The encoded protein is CSVDSGEKLFF.

The chain has TRBV4-1 and TRBJ2-1, with 8 positions matching TRBD2. CDR1 and CDR2 (germline): MGHRA, YSYEKL. The CDR3 covers 16 residues. Trimming took 2 bases from V and 2 from J; bases not matched to a gene: 5. This CDR3 is CASSQPGTRTYNEQFF. CDR3 in DNA: TGCGCCAGCAGCCAACCCGGGACTAGAACCTACAATGAGCAGTTCTTC.